Listed here is a single TCR beta chain. Antigen specificity is unknown. CDR3 size: 16 residues. V shed 7 bases, J shed 7 bases, and the junction held 12 bases outside the gene matches. Per germline, CDR1 SNHLY and CDR2 FYNNEI. All patients were treatment-naive before thyroid surgery. The data derive from a study of metastatic and nonmetastatic thyroid tumors. On the study more broadly: Samples came from malignant and benign thyroid patients, and repertoires were compared across blood and tumor or nodule tissue.

Study results and caveats: Across blood and tumor, TCR beta diversity in malignant thyroid tumors was reportedly significantly higher than in benign nodules.

Authors' data handling: Across clinicopathological groups, CDR3 differences served as the basis for building a distant-metastasis classifier for papillary thyroid cancer. TCRdb re-clonotyped the PCR reads via MiXCR. TCRdb, rather than the study authors, made the V and J calls. This table has approximately 41,000 clones, around 28% appearing once. Material: blood. The clonotype originates from a male donor with papillary thyroid cancer or a benign thyroid nodule (not recorded which). Some clones in this sample may be carry-over from other donors' samples. The genes are TRBV2 and TRBJ1-6, with 8 nucleotides matching TRBD1. The CDR3 region has the DNA TGTGCCAGCACCCCAGGACAGGGCATAGGGAATTCACCCCTCCACTTT. This sequence encodes CASTPGQGIGNSPLHF.